The rows below give T cell receptor beta chains drawn from one sample of a study of T cells in localized non-small cell lung cancer. Generated by immunoSEQ multiplex PCR, the TCRdb table keeps only in-frame clones and is missing some. The sample lists 78,000 or so clones; just under 85% were seen once. Sequencing was performed on peripheral blood, taken before any cancer treatment. These receptors all come from a man between 40 and 70 years old with stage I lung adenocarcinoma. CDR3s include the opening cysteine and the closing phenylalanine or tryptophan. Each record gives: V gene, J gene, CDR3 length, CDR3 protein.

V: TRBV7-8
J: TRBJ1-3
length: 15
CDR3: CASSPRTASGNTIYF

V: TRBV5-5
J: TRBJ2-4
length: 17
CDR3: CASDRGRLAGGKNIQYF

V: TRBV6-5
J: TRBJ1-2
length: 15
CDR3: CASRRGQGENYGYTF

V: TRBV2
J: TRBJ1-2
length: 14
CDR3: CASSEFGGSQGYTF

V: TRBV7-9
J: TRBJ2-2
length: 16
CDR3: CASSAPGGGAGGELFF

V: TRBV7-6
J: TRBJ2-1
length: 15
CDR3: CASSLGLAKGNEQFF

V: TRBV6-5
J: TRBJ2-7
length: 13
CDR3: CASRDRGPYEQYF

V: TRBV30
J: TRBJ1-6
length: 13
CDR3: CARKEGGNSPLHF

V: TRBV5-1
J: TRBJ1-2
length: 13
CDR3: CASSLDGNYGYTF

V: TRBV4-2
J: TRBJ1-4
length: 17
CDR3: CASSQIYQGSDVGKLFF

V: TRBV6-5
J: TRBJ1-2
length: 15
CDR3: CASSYSFIRGPGYTF

V: TRBV7-9
J: TRBJ2-5
length: 13
CDR3: CPRSPPDQETQYF

V: TRBV18
J: TRBJ2-7
length: 15
CDR3: CASSPTPGDGREQYF

V: TRBV7-2
J: TRBJ2-3
length: 12
CDR3: CASSPNTDTQYF

V: TRBV4-1
J: TRBJ2-7
length: 15
CDR3: CASSPSGGPPYEQYF

V: TRBV6-5
J: TRBJ2-1
length: 13
CDR3: CASRTSGGNEQFF

V: TRBV2
J: TRBJ1-1
length: 13
CDR3: CASLAEGNTEAFF

V: TRBV5-1
J: TRBJ1-2
length: 14
CDR3: CASSLGDRAGGYTF

V: TRBV4-1
J: TRBJ2-2
length: 14
CDR3: CATRSGSRTGELFF

V: TRBV4-2
J: TRBJ2-7
length: 16
CDR3: CASSQEGPGQPYEQYF

V: TRBV5-6
J: TRBJ1-3
length: 16
CDR3: CASSQTPFSSGNTIYF

V: TRBV6-5
J: TRBJ1-3
length: 12
CDR3: CASTSSGNTIYF

V: TRBV28
J: TRBJ1-1
length: 11
CDR3: CASRTFTEAFF

V: TRBV10-1
J: TRBJ2-7
length: 13
CDR3: CASSESGVYEQYF

V: TRBV11-2
J: TRBJ2-7
length: 16
CDR3: CASSLVTGDLRYEQYF

V: TRBV5-1
J: TRBJ2-1
length: 16
CDR3: CASSFRQPRRSNEQFF

V: TRBV9
J: TRBJ2-5
length: 14
CDR3: CASSARTGWETQYF

V: TRBV5-1
J: TRBJ2-5
length: 13
CDR3: CASSRDSLKTQYF

V: TRBV5-1
J: TRBJ1-2
length: 13
CDR3: CASGNRESNGYTF

V: TRBV21-1
J: TRBJ1-3
length: 12
CDR3: CASSNGGNTIYF

V: TRBV6-4
J: TRBJ1-2
length: 15
CDR3: CASSEVRTGLYGYTF

V: TRBV7-8
J: TRBJ2-5
length: 14
CDR3: CASSRTLTIETQYF

V: TRBV30
J: TRBJ1-2
length: 15
CDR3: CAWSDGTGGVYGYTF

V: TRBV6-6
J: TRBJ2-7
length: 15
CDR3: CASSRQASGPYEQYF

V: TRBV7-3
J: TRBJ2-1
length: 13
CDR3: CASRSSHYNEQFF

V: TRBV6-1
J: TRBJ2-3
length: 14
CDR3: CASFGTGRRDTQYF

V: TRBV2
J: TRBJ2-1
length: 14
CDR3: CASSEGLGGDEQFF

V: TRBV18
J: TRBJ2-3
length: 14
CDR3: CASSPLPGADTQYF

V: TRBV18
J: TRBJ1-1
length: 14
CDR3: CASSLRGQGSEAFF

V: TRBV4-2
J: TRBJ2-5
length: 16
CDR3: CASSQDFQVGGETQYF

V: TRBV6-6
J: TRBJ2-7
length: 13
CDR3: CASNNGRGYEQYF

V: TRBV15
J: TRBJ2-7
length: 14
CDR3: CATSSGTGRSEQYF

V: TRBV5-5
J: TRBJ1-2
length: 13
CDR3: CASIPRTGDGYTF

V: TRBV11-2
J: TRBJ1-3
length: 16
CDR3: CASSLYRDSSGNTIYF

V: TRBV6-4
J: TRBJ2-3
length: 21
CDR3: CASSDRVSIAGGTDSTDTQYF

V: TRBV6-6
J: TRBJ1-5
length: 15
CDR3: CASSYPGLSNQPQHF

V: TRBV6-5
J: TRBJ2-5
length: 15
CDR3: CASSYSGQGPETQYF

V: TRBV5-1
J: TRBJ1-2
length: 15
CDR3: CASSFEGIANYGYTF

V: TRBV7-6
J: TRBJ2-5
length: 14
CDR3: CASSPTGGAGTQYF

V: TRBV6-5
J: TRBJ2-1
length: 16
CDR3: CASSYSAGKGYNEQFF

V: TRBV30
J: TRBJ1-2
length: 13
CDR3: CAWTRSLVVGYTF

V: TRBV9
J: TRBJ1-1
length: 13
CDR3: CASSPRTASEAFF

V: TRBV30
J: TRBJ1-4
length: 15
CDR3: CACRPDGFLNEKLFF

V: TRBV6-5
J: TRBJ2-1
length: 14
CDR3: CASRTSGSFNEQFF

V: TRBV18
J: TRBJ2-7
length: 13
CDR3: CASSPTGRVEQYF